The following is a T cell receptor beta chain sequence with its context. Other DNA sequences of this sample code for an identical CDR3. These data belong to a study of shared clonotypes between healthy human individuals. Data came from immunoSEQ multiplex PCR; TCRdb stores just in-frame clones and leaves some out. The sample carries roughly 2 million clones, more than 90% recorded once. Input material: naive CD4+ T cells sorted from blood. Subset noted: CD45RA+ positively selected. This receptor was obtained from a man younger than 30 in good health.

The CDR3, as DNA: TGTGCCAGCAGCCCGAGGGGGACCGGGGAGCTGTTTTTT. It encodes CASSPRGTGELFF. This rearrangement joins TRBV7-2 to TRBJ2-2; TRBD1 might be the D (6 bases). CDR3 length: 13 amino acids. Trimming left V 5 bases short and J 5 bases short, with 9 bases between. Germline V lookup: CDR1 SGHTA, CDR2 FQGNSA.